Below, 22 T cell receptor beta chains from the same sample are listed, as sequenced in a study of T cell responses to AZD1222 COVID-19 vaccine. TCRdb's copy holds only in-frame clones and misses some; the assay was immunoSEQ multiplex PCR. The profile covers over 150,000 clones, with more than 85% appearing a single time and approximately 3.4% taken by the ten largest. Sample: peripheral blood, taken 28 days after the second AZD1222 dose. These receptors were taken from an adult who received the AZD1222 COVID-19 vaccine.

The CDR3 bases are TGTGCCAGCAGCCAACCTGGGACAGGGTCCTACGAGCAGTACTTC. Its translation is CASSQPGTGSYEQYF. V gene TRBV14 combines with J gene TRBJ2-7; 9 nucleotides align to TRBD1. Per germline, CDR1 SGHDN and CDR2 FVKESK. The length of the CDR3 is 15 residues. With V trimmed by 2 bases and J by 1 base, 3 bases remained unmatched.

The chain uses TRBV6-2 or TRBV6-3 and TRBJ2-7, with D unclear. Germline assignment: CDR1 MNHEY and CDR2 SVGEGT. Trimming shortened V by 0 bases and J by 7 bases, and 7 bases separated the two germline ends. The CDR3 covers 12 residues. For the CDR3, the DNA is TGTGCCAGCAGTTACTCGACCTGGGAGCAGTACTTC. Translation gives CASSYSTWEQYF.

The chain carries TRBV11-2 and TRBJ2-1; 8 bases map to TRBD2. V lost 3 bases to trimming and J lost 0 bases; unmatched junction nucleotides: 7. Looked up from germline, CDR1 is SGHAT and CDR2 is FQNNGV. The CDR3 is made up of 17 amino acids. The CDR3 DNA reads as TGTGCCAGCAGCTTCCGCCTAGCGGGTTACTCCTACAATGAGCAGTTCTTC. Its translation: CASSFRLAGYSYNEQFF.

The chain joins TRBV11-2 to TRBJ1-6, with 9 nucleotides matching TRBD1. The junction had 7 bases not matched to a gene; V was cut back by 4 bases and J by 0 bases. This CDR3 contains 18 residues. Germline CDR1 SGHAT, CDR2 FQNNGV. The CDR3 sequence is CASSSKGQGFSYNSPLHF. The CDR3 region has the DNA TGTGCCAGCAGCTCAAAGGGACAGGGCTTCTCCTATAATTCACCCCTCCACTTT.

This clone was found once. V is TRBV24-1 and J is TRBJ2-1, with D perhaps matching TRBD1 or TRBD2 (5 bases each). CDR1 and CDR2 (germline): KGHDR, SFDVKD. Trimming removed 5 bases at V and 6 bases at J, with 10 bases between. The CDR3 loop spans 13 amino acids. CDR3 protein: CATSVYGTNEQFF. As DNA, the CDR3 is TGTGCCACCAGTGTGTACGGGACCAATGAGCAGTTCTTC.

This clone was detected only once. The V and J genes are TRBV27 and TRBJ2-1; 10 bases map to TRBD1. CDR1 is MNHEY, CDR2 SMNVEV, per germline (reference sequence). V shed 8 bases and J 7 bases; nucleotides not matched to a gene: 8. The CDR3 has 14 amino acids. The CDR3 loop is CASRGTGVRNEQFF. CDR3 coding DNA: TGTGCCAGCCGAGGGACAGGGGTACGGAATGAGCAGTTCTTC.

The rearrangement joins TRBV5-1 to TRBJ2-7, with 11 nucleotides matching TRBD2. The V and J ends lost 0 bases and 2 bases, in that order; junction bases with no gene match: 4. CDR1 and CDR2 (germline): SGHRS, YFSETQ. The CDR3 has 16 residues. In nucleotides, the CDR3 is TGCGCCAGCAGCTTGGGATATAGCGGGAGGGCCTACGAGCAGTACTTC. It specifies CASSLGYSGRAYEQYF.

This clone was seen only once. The V gene is TRBV4-1, the J gene TRBJ2-7; D assignment may be TRBD1 or TRBD2 (5 bases each). The CDR3 length is 14 residues. Per the germline V gene, CDR1 is MGHRA and CDR2 is YSYEKL. The V end was cut by 4 bases, the J end by 2 bases, with 12 bases between. This CDR3 reads CASSLGTETYEQYF. The CDR3 DNA follows: TGCGCCAGCAGCCTCGGGACCGAGACCTACGAGCAGTACTTC.

The chain uses TRBV6-5 and TRBJ2-2, with no clear D. Germline V gene sequence: CDR1 MNHEY, CDR2 SVGAGI. The CDR3 is made up of 14 amino acids. The ends were cut back, 0 bases at V and 6 bases at J, with 8 bases in the middle. The CDR3 here is CASSYSHPPGELFF. The CDR3 region has the DNA TGTGCCAGCAGTTACTCCCACCCACCCGGGGAGCTGTTTTTT.

This clone has a single count. The gene calls are TRBV11-2 and TRBJ2-2; possibly TRBD2 for D (6 bases). The CDR3 contains 15 residues. V dropped 5 bases and J dropped 1 base, with 11 bases sitting between them. Germline lookup yields CDR1 SGHAT and CDR2 FQNNGV. The CDR3 loop is CASSQRVQNTGELFF. In DNA form, the CDR3 reads TGTGCCAGCAGCCAGCGGGTCCAGAACACCGGGGAGCTGTTTTTT.

CDR3 protein: CASSPEGLAGGYTQYF. DNA of the CDR3: TGTGCCAGCAGCCCCGAAGGGCTAGCGGGCGGATATACGCAGTATTTT. The V gene is TRBV11-3, the J gene TRBJ2-3; 8 bases match TRBD2. The CDR3 covers 16 residues. Trimming removed 5 bases from V and 7 bases from J; junction bases left unmatched: 14. Germline V gives CDR1 SGHNT, CDR2 YENEEA.

The chain links TRBV7-3 to TRBJ2-3, with D hard to call. The CDR3 consists of 13 residues. V was clipped by 2 bases and J by 8 bases, with 11 bases between them. Germline assignment: CDR1 SGHTA and CDR2 FQGTGA. The CDR3 here is CASSLGESATQYF. In nucleotides, the CDR3 is TGTGCCAGCAGCTTAGGGGAAAGCGCTACGCAGTATTTT.

The chain uses TRBV5-1 and TRBJ1-1; D remains unclear. Germline V lookup: CDR1 SGHRS, CDR2 YFSETQ. The CDR3 covers 13 residues. The ends were cut back, 6 bases at V and 4 bases at J, with 13 bases in the middle. Here the CDR3 reads CASTLGQGTEAFF. CDR3 sequence (DNA): TGCGCCAGCACTCTTGGGCAAGGCACTGAAGCTTTCTTT.

The genes are TRBV4-1 and TRBJ1-6; D remains ambiguous. Germline V gene sequence: CDR1 MGHRA, CDR2 YSYEKL. This CDR3 region has 20 residues. Trimming cost V 3 bases and J 10 bases, with 31 bases left between them. DNA for the CDR3: TGCGCCAGCAGCCAGCCATACTTGGTGACGACACGGCCTATTGAGTCACCCCTCCACTTT. The encoded protein is CASSQPYLVTTRPIESPLHF.

The CDR3: CASSPQGTPNRGSETQYF. The DNA of the CDR3 is TGTGCCAGCAGCCCACAGGGGACTCCCAACAGGGGTTCGGAGACCCAGTACTTC. This chain links TRBV21-1 with TRBJ2-5; the table's D call of TRBD1 was not tested on the DNA. TRBV21-1 is a pseudogene. The CDR3 has 18 residues.

In DNA, the CDR3 is TGTGCCACCAATTCAGGGCCCTCTAACTATGGCTACACCTTC. Amino acid sequence: CATNSGPSNYGYTF. This rearrangement joins TRBV24-1 to TRBJ1-2; D possibly corresponds to TRBD1 (5 bases). The CDR3 length is 14 residues. Deletions cut 8 bases from V and 0 bases from J, with 12 bases between. The germline gives CDR1 KGHDR, CDR2 SFDVKD.

This chain links TRBV6-5 with TRBJ1-1; tentatively, D is TRBD1 (5 bases). The CDR3 totals 14 residues. Looked up from germline, CDR1 is MNHEY and CDR2 is SVGAGI. V lost 6 bases and J 4 bases, leaving 15 bases between the germline ends. The CDR3 DNA follows: TGTGCCAGCAGGGGGGTCGTACGTGGCACTGAAGCTTTCTTT. Protein sequence: CASRGVVRGTEAFF.

V usage is TRBV5-1 and J usage is TRBJ1-1; perhaps TRBD1 as D (6 bases). The CDR3 length is 17 residues. The V and J ends lost 1 base and 5 bases respectively, with 21 bases between them. CDR1 SGHRS and CDR2 YFSETQ come from the germline V gene. The CDR3 protein is CASSLSSTGSGWTEAFF. In nucleotides, the CDR3 is TGCGCCAGCAGCTTGTCTTCGACAGGCTCCGGTTGGACTGAAGCTTTCTTT.

This chain links TRBV27 with TRBJ1-4, with no clear D. Germline CDR1 is MNHEY and CDR2 is SMNVEV (reference sequence). The CDR3 contains 14 residues. Between the trimmed V and J ends, which lost 8 bases and 3 bases, there was a span of 13 bases. CDR3 sequence reads: CASAQRSANEKLFF. The CDR3, as DNA: TGTGCCAGCGCCCAGAGGTCGGCTAATGAAAAACTGTTTTTT.

The chain couples TRBV30 to TRBJ1-5; 7 nucleotides line up with TRBD1. Losses at the gene ends were 1 base for V and 7 bases for J; bases not matched to a gene: 4. Germline loops: CDR1 GTSNPN, CDR2 SVGIG (reference sequence). The CDR3 sequence is 13 residues long. In nucleotides, the CDR3 is TGTGCCTGGAGTGGAGGGGGCGGCCAGCCCCAGCATTTT. This translates into CAWSGGGGQPQHF.

This clone was seen a handful of times. The V call is TRBV7-8, the J call TRBJ1-2; possible D gene TRBD1, 5 bases. The CDR3 extends over 15 amino acids. V was pared by 4 bases and J by 6 bases, with 18 bases between. In germline, CDR1 is SGHVS, CDR2 FQNEAQ. The CDR3 coding sequence is TGTGCCAGCAGCTCCACGGTGCGGGGGGAGGATGGCTACACCTTC. Amino acid sequence: CASSSTVRGEDGYTF.

This sequence joins TRBV9 and TRBJ2-1; 9 positions agree with TRBD2. Germline CDR1 SGDLS, CDR2 YYNGEE. CDR3 length: 18 amino acids. V gave up 4 bases and J gave up 4 bases; unmatched junction bases: 15. CDR3 protein: CASSLGSSLAGHYNEQFF. For the CDR3, the DNA is TGTGCCAGCAGCCTAGGGAGCTCCCTAGCGGGACATTACAATGAGCAGTTCTTC.